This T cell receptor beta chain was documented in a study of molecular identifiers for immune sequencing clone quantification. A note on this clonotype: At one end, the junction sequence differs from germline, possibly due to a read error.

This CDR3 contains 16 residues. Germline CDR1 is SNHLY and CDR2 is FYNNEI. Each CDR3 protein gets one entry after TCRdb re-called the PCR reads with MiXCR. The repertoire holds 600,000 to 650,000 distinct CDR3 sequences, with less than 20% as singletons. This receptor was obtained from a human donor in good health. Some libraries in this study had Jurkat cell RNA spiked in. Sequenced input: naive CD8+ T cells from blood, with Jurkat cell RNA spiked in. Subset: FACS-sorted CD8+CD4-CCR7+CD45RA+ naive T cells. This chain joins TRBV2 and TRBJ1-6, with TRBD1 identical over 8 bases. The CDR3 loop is CASSEGTGPRNSPFHF. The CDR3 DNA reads TGTGCCAGCAGTGAAGGGACAGGGCCAAGGAATTCACCCTTCCACTTT.